A selection of T cell receptor beta chains follows, all from one sample in a study of blood T cell repertoires in COVID-19. Sequenced by immunoSEQ multiplex PCR; TCRdb stores in-frame clones only, minus some. In the table there are around 97,000 clones, roughly nine tenths of which are singletons. Sequencing was carried out using peripheral blood. The receptors derive from a woman aged 80 or over in a cohort sampled during active COVID-19. The CDR3 runs from the conserved cysteine through the conserved F or W. Fields, in order: clone size, D gene, J gene, CDR3 length, V gene, CDR3 protein, CDR3 DNA. D genes are given only for firm matches. Part of the rows lack a size; the others show once, few, many or a class for expanded clones.

abundance: -; d_gene: -; j_gene: TRBJ2-4; len: 15; v_gene: TRBV19; CDR3aa: CASSIDVLEPNIQYF; CDR3nt: TGTGCCAGTAGTATAGACGTCCTAGAACCAAACATTCAGTACTTC
abundance: -; d_gene: -; j_gene: TRBJ1-6; len: 12; v_gene: TRBV2; CDR3aa: CASRGTDSPLHF; CDR3nt: TGTGCCAGCAGGGGCACAGATTCACCCCTCCACTTT
abundance: -; d_gene: -; j_gene: TRBJ2-2; len: 16; v_gene: TRBV5-4; CDR3aa: CASSLEGRGASGELFF; CDR3nt: TGTGCCAGCAGCTTGGAGGGTCGGGGGGCTAGCGGGGAGCTGTTTTTT
abundance: few; d_gene: TRBD2; j_gene: TRBJ2-2; len: 15; v_gene: TRBV27; CDR3aa: CASSLASGLTGELFF; CDR3nt: TGTGCCAGCAGTTTGGCTAGCGGGTTAACCGGGGAGCTGTTTTTT
abundance: once; d_gene: -; j_gene: TRBJ2-2; len: 15; v_gene: TRBV7-9; CDR3aa: CASSPQGIHTGELFF; CDR3nt: TGTGCCAGCAGCCCCCAGGGGATCCACACCGGGGAGCTGTTTTTT
abundance: -; d_gene: -; j_gene: TRBJ1-1; len: 15; v_gene: TRBV6-5; CDR3aa: CASWLRGSGDTEAFF; CDR3nt: TGTGCCAGCTGGTTAAGAGGGTCAGGAGACACTGAAGCTTTTTTT
abundance: -; d_gene: TRBD2; j_gene: TRBJ2-2; len: 18; v_gene: TRBV18; CDR3aa: CASSPVTSGGRGTGELFF; CDR3nt: TGTGCCAGCTCACCCGTGACTAGCGGGGGGCGCGGCACCGGGGAGCTGTTTTTT
abundance: -; d_gene: TRBD2; j_gene: TRBJ2-6; len: 15; v_gene: TRBV13; CDR3aa: CASSAGVVGANVLTF; CDR3nt: TGTGCCAGCAGCGCGGGGGTTGTAGGGGCCAACGTCCTGACTTTC
abundance: -; d_gene: TRBD1; j_gene: TRBJ1-2; len: 15; v_gene: TRBV19; CDR3aa: CASNPGTGGNYGYTF; CDR3nt: TGTGCCAGTAATCCCGGGACAGGGGGCAACTATGGCTACACCTTC
abundance: -; d_gene: TRBD2; j_gene: TRBJ2-5; len: 15; v_gene: TRBV3-1/TRBV3-2; CDR3aa: CASSPSGGAQETQYF; CDR3nt: TGTGCCAGCAGCCCCTCGGGGGGGGCCCAAGAGACCCAGTACTTC
abundance: -; d_gene: -; j_gene: TRBJ2-7; len: 14; v_gene: TRBV5-5; CDR3aa: CASSFGTFAYEQYF; CDR3nt: TGTGCCAGCAGCTTTGGGACTTTCGCCTACGAGCAGTACTTC
abundance: -; d_gene: -; j_gene: TRBJ2-6; len: 19; v_gene: TRBV3-1/TRBV3-2; CDR3aa: CASSQPRDSELSGANVLTF; CDR3nt: TGTGCCAGCAGCCAGCCGCGGGACAGCGAACTTTCTGGGGCCAACGTCCTGACTTTC
abundance: -; d_gene: -; j_gene: TRBJ2-7; len: 14; v_gene: TRBV15; CDR3aa: CATSRGGPEYEQYF; CDR3nt: TGTGCCACCAGCAGAGGGGGCCCGGAATACGAGCAGTACTTC
abundance: once; d_gene: -; j_gene: TRBJ1-2; len: 16; v_gene: TRBV6-7; CDR3aa: CASSYSGLGAGYGYTF; CDR3nt: TGTGCCAGCAGTTACTCGGGGCTGGGGGCAGGGTATGGCTACACCTTC
abundance: -; d_gene: -; j_gene: TRBJ2-1; len: 15; v_gene: TRBV14; CDR3aa: CASSQVGQNMNEQFF; CDR3nt: TGTGCCAGCAGCCAAGTCGGACAGAATATGAATGAGCAGTTCTTC
abundance: -; d_gene: -; j_gene: TRBJ2-2; len: 16; v_gene: TRBV5-1; CDR3aa: CASSLQTGTGTGELFF; CDR3nt: TGCGCCAGCAGCTTGCAGACGGGAACGGGAACCGGGGAGCTGTTTTTT
abundance: -; d_gene: TRBD1; j_gene: TRBJ1-2; len: 14; v_gene: TRBV7-2; CDR3aa: CASSLGTGRYGYTF; CDR3nt: TGTGCCAGCAGCTTAGGGACAGGCCGCTATGGCTACACCTTC
abundance: -; d_gene: -; j_gene: TRBJ1-5; len: 14; v_gene: TRBV6-5; CDR3aa: CASSSQGYNQPQHF; CDR3nt: TGTGCCAGCAGCTCCCAGGGGTACAATCAGCCCCAGCATTTT
abundance: -; d_gene: TRBD1; j_gene: TRBJ2-7; len: 15; v_gene: TRBV25-1; CDR3aa: CASSARDRGGDEQYF; CDR3nt: TGTGCCAGCAGTGCCCGGGACAGGGGTGGGGACGAGCAGTACTTC
abundance: -; d_gene: TRBD2; j_gene: TRBJ2-1; len: 15; v_gene: TRBV9; CDR3aa: CASSVGGLAGTEQFF; CDR3nt: TGTGCCAGCAGCGTGGGCGGACTAGCGGGAACTGAGCAGTTCTTC
abundance: -; d_gene: -; j_gene: TRBJ2-7; len: 14; v_gene: TRBV29-1; CDR3aa: CSVSDSGTKYEQYF; CDR3nt: TGCAGCGTCAGCGACTCCGGGACAAAATACGAGCAGTACTTC
abundance: -; d_gene: TRBD1; j_gene: TRBJ1-2; len: 14; v_gene: TRBV19; CDR3aa: CASSSRDSVYGYTF; CDR3nt: TGTGCCAGTAGTAGCCGGGACAGCGTTTATGGCTACACCTTC
abundance: -; d_gene: -; j_gene: TRBJ1-1; len: 15; v_gene: TRBV21-1; CDR3aa: CASSISSGDGTEAFF; CDR3nt: TGTGCCAGCAGCATCTCTAGCGGGGATGGCACTGAAGCTTTCTTT
abundance: -; d_gene: -; j_gene: TRBJ1-5; len: 15; v_gene: TRBV7-9; CDR3aa: CASSLAGSSNQPQHF; CDR3nt: TGTGCCAGCAGCTTAGCGGGGAGTAGCAATCAGCCCCAGCATTTT
abundance: once; d_gene: -; j_gene: TRBJ1-3; len: 15; v_gene: TRBV5-1; CDR3aa: CASSLAGGHGNTIYF; CDR3nt: TGCGCCAGCAGCTTGGCCGGGGGGCATGGAAACACCATATATTTT
abundance: -; d_gene: -; j_gene: TRBJ1-5; len: 15; v_gene: TRBV7-9; CDR3aa: CASSPQGGGNQPQHF; CDR3nt: TGTGCCAGCAGCCCACAGGGTGGAGGCAATCAGCCCCAGCATTTT
abundance: -; d_gene: -; j_gene: TRBJ2-7; len: 15; v_gene: TRBV6-6; CDR3aa: CASSQRQGTGGEQYF; CDR3nt: TGTGCCAGCAGCCAAAGACAGGGGACGGGAGGCGAGCAGTACTTC
abundance: once; d_gene: TRBD1; j_gene: TRBJ2-7; len: 16; v_gene: TRBV28; CDR3aa: CASSPPGQGGIPEQYF; CDR3nt: TGTGCCAGCAGTCCGCCCGGACAGGGTGGGATACCCGAGCAGTACTTC
abundance: -; d_gene: TRBD1; j_gene: TRBJ2-7; len: 16; v_gene: TRBV25-1; CDR3aa: CASSHTQGSFSYEQYF; CDR3nt: TGTGCCAGCAGTCACACACAGGGGTCCTTCTCCTACGAGCAGTACTTC
abundance: -; d_gene: -; j_gene: TRBJ1-1; len: 14; v_gene: TRBV14; CDR3aa: CASSQVISGTEAFF; CDR3nt: TGTGCCAGCAGCCAAGTTATCAGCGGCACTGAAGCTTTCTTT
abundance: -; d_gene: TRBD2; j_gene: TRBJ2-1; len: 17; v_gene: TRBV7-2; CDR3aa: CASSSAGLAGGLNEQFF; CDR3nt: TGTGCCAGCAGCTCCGCGGGACTAGCGGGAGGCCTCAATGAGCAGTTCTTC
abundance: -; d_gene: -; j_gene: TRBJ2-3; len: 14; v_gene: TRBV27; CDR3aa: CASSFGLITDTQYF; CDR3nt: TGTGCCAGCAGTTTTGGCTTGATCACAGATACGCAGTATTTT
abundance: once; d_gene: TRBD2; j_gene: TRBJ2-7; len: 14; v_gene: TRBV28; CDR3aa: CASSPAGGSYEQYF; CDR3nt: TGTGCCAGCAGCCCAGCGGGAGGCTCCTACGAGCAGTACTTC
abundance: few; d_gene: -; j_gene: TRBJ1-2; len: 13; v_gene: TRBV7-9; CDR3aa: CASSLQGRDGYTF; CDR3nt: TGTGCCAGCAGCTTACAGGGGCGGGATGGCTACACCTTC
abundance: -; d_gene: TRBD2; j_gene: TRBJ2-1; len: 15; v_gene: TRBV5-1; CDR3aa: CASSLNSGNYNEQFF; CDR3nt: TGCGCCAGCAGCCTAAATAGCGGGAACTACAATGAGCAGTTCTTC
abundance: -; d_gene: -; j_gene: TRBJ1-5; len: 11; v_gene: TRBV28; CDR3aa: CASSVNQPQHF; CDR3nt: TGTGCCAGCAGTGTAAATCAGCCCCAGCATTTT
abundance: -; d_gene: -; j_gene: TRBJ1-4; len: 15; v_gene: TRBV3-1/TRBV3-2; CDR3aa: CASRAQGSTNEKLFF; CDR3nt: TGTGCCAGCAGGGCCCAGGGATCTACTAATGAAAAACTGTTTTTT
abundance: -; d_gene: TRBD1; j_gene: TRBJ2-7; len: 16; v_gene: TRBV19; CDR3aa: CASSIGVQGRSYEQYF; CDR3nt: TGTGCCAGTAGTATAGGAGTACAGGGGCGCTCCTACGAGCAGTACTTC
abundance: -; d_gene: -; j_gene: TRBJ2-1; len: 12; v_gene: TRBV11-3; CDR3aa: CASQRGGDEQFF; CDR3nt: TGTGCCAGCCAACGGGGTGGGGATGAGCAGTTCTTC
abundance: -; d_gene: -; j_gene: TRBJ2-5; len: 11; v_gene: TRBV12-3/TRBV12-4; CDR3aa: CASSFQETQYF; CDR3nt: TGTGCCAGCAGTTTTCAGGAGACCCAGTACTTC
abundance: -; d_gene: TRBD2; j_gene: TRBJ2-5; len: 16; v_gene: TRBV6-2/TRBV6-3; CDR3aa: CASSYVAGYVQETQYF; CDR3nt: TGTGCCAGCAGTTACGTAGCGGGGTACGTCCAAGAGACCCAGTACTTC
abundance: -; d_gene: -; j_gene: TRBJ1-1; len: 15; v_gene: TRBV5-5; CDR3aa: CASSFGTGRSTEAFF; CDR3nt: TGTGCCAGCAGCTTCGGCACGGGGAGAAGTACTGAAGCTTTCTTT
abundance: -; d_gene: -; j_gene: TRBJ2-3; len: 21; v_gene: TRBV24-1; CDR3aa: CPTPENGRGGVLERRTDTQYF; CDR3nt: TGTCCCACCCCCGAAAATGGTAGGGGGGGGGTACTCGAGAGACGCACAGATACGCAGTATTTT
abundance: -; d_gene: TRBD1; j_gene: TRBJ1-4; len: 15; v_gene: TRBV19; CDR3aa: CASSILDREDEKLFF; CDR3nt: TGTGCCAGTAGTATCCTGGACAGGGAGGATGAAAAACTGTTTTTT
abundance: -; d_gene: -; j_gene: TRBJ1-4; len: 18; v_gene: TRBV19; CDR3aa: CASRGETLRVPTNEKLFF; CDR3nt: TGTGCCAGTAGGGGCGAGACCTTAAGAGTCCCAACTAATGAAAAACTGTTTTTT
abundance: -; d_gene: -; j_gene: TRBJ1-2; len: 14; v_gene: TRBV9; CDR3aa: CASSVGGVEFGYTF; CDR3nt: TGTGCCAGCAGCGTCGGGGGGGTGGAGTTTGGCTACACCTTC
abundance: once; d_gene: -; j_gene: TRBJ1-2; len: 11; v_gene: TRBV29-1; CDR3aa: CSVGYGGLEAF; CDR3nt: TGCAGCGTTGGTTACGGAGGACTTGAGGCCTTC
abundance: -; d_gene: TRBD2; j_gene: TRBJ2-5; len: 11; v_gene: TRBV7-2; CDR3aa: CASSRRGAQYF; CDR3nt: TGTGCCAGCAGCCGGCGGGGGGCCCAGTACTTC
abundance: once; d_gene: -; j_gene: TRBJ2-7; len: 13; v_gene: TRBV3-1/TRBV3-2; CDR3aa: CASSQLRSYEQYF; CDR3nt: TGTGCCAGCAGCCAACTCCGCTCCTACGAGCAGTACTTC
abundance: -; d_gene: -; j_gene: TRBJ2-2; len: 14; v_gene: TRBV10-2; CDR3aa: CAGGTSQNTGELFF; CDR3nt: TGCGCCGGGGGGACCTCCCAGAACACCGGGGAGCTGTTTTTT
abundance: -; d_gene: -; j_gene: TRBJ2-5; len: 12; v_gene: TRBV7-2; CDR3aa: CASSLQGETQYF; CDR3nt: TGTGCCAGCAGCTTACAGGGAGAGACCCAGTACTTC
abundance: -; d_gene: TRBD1; j_gene: TRBJ1-6; len: 15; v_gene: TRBV14; CDR3aa: CASSQGGLYNSPLHF; CDR3nt: TGTGCCAGCAGTCAGGGGGGACTCTATAATTCACCCCTCCACTTT
abundance: -; d_gene: TRBD1; j_gene: TRBJ2-7; len: 13; v_gene: TRBV27; CDR3aa: CATRTGPGLEQYF; CDR3nt: TGTGCCACCCGGACAGGGCCGGGCCTCGAGCAGTACTTC
abundance: -; d_gene: TRBD1; j_gene: TRBJ1-3; len: 16; v_gene: TRBV7-2; CDR3aa: CASSFRDRVPGNTIYF; CDR3nt: TGTGCCAGCAGCTTCCGGGACAGGGTCCCGGGAAACACCATATATTTT
abundance: -; d_gene: -; j_gene: TRBJ2-2; len: 15; v_gene: TRBV5-1; CDR3aa: CASSLDGLITGELFF; CDR3nt: TGCGCCAGCAGCTTGGATGGACTTATCACCGGGGAGCTGTTTTTT
abundance: -; d_gene: -; j_gene: TRBJ2-1; len: 16; v_gene: TRBV14; CDR3aa: CASSQEEWSSYNEQFF; CDR3nt: TGTGCCAGCAGCCAAGAAGAGTGGAGCTCCTACAATGAGCAGTTCTTC
abundance: -; d_gene: -; j_gene: TRBJ2-2; len: 11; v_gene: TRBV3-1/TRBV3-2; CDR3aa: CASSLTGELFF; CDR3nt: TGTGCCAGCAGCCTAACCGGGGAGCTGTTTTTT
abundance: -; d_gene: TRBD1; j_gene: TRBJ1-1; len: 14; v_gene: TRBV10-3; CDR3aa: CAIRPLDREAEAFF; CDR3nt: TGTGCCATCAGACCCTTGGACAGGGAGGCTGAAGCTTTCTTT
abundance: -; d_gene: -; j_gene: TRBJ1-2; len: 20; v_gene: TRBV5-1; CDR3aa: CASSLGGGGGAGLVLGGYTF; CDR3nt: TGCGCCAGCAGCTTGGGAGGCGGTGGCGGGGCAGGATTAGTTCTGGGCGGCTACACCTTC
abundance: -; d_gene: -; j_gene: TRBJ2-1; len: 14; v_gene: TRBV18; CDR3aa: CASSPQPPYNEQFF; CDR3nt: TGTGCCAGCTCACCACAGCCCCCCTACAATGAGCAGTTCTTC